Presented here are 21 T cell receptor beta chains from one specimen sequenced in a study of blood T cell repertoires in COVID-19. TCRdb keeps only in-frame clones here, not all; method: immunoSEQ multiplex PCR. The sample shows fewer than 350,000 clones, about 85% of them seen only once. Sequencing was done on a sample of PBMCs or T cells enriched from blood (not recorded which). The receptor source for this set is a woman between 50 and 59 years old who had recovered from COVID-19.

This clone was detected once. The rearrangement uses TRBV5-1 and TRBJ1-1; D remains unclear. Germline V gene sequence: CDR1 SGHRS, CDR2 YFSETQ. With 6 bases removed from V and 6 bases from J, the gap between germline ends came to 12 bases. CDR3 length equals 12 residues. CDR3 loop: CASKLIGAEAFF. In DNA, the CDR3 is TGCGCCAGCAAACTGATTGGTGCTGAAGCTTTCTTT.

The J gene is TRBJ1-2, the V gene TRBV12-3 or TRBV12-4; D gene unclear. The V and J ends lost 3 bases and 6 bases respectively, with 11 bases between them. The CDR3 has 13 residues. CDR3 nucleotides: TGTGCCAGCAGTTTGTCACAGTCTAATGGCTACACCTTC. The encoded protein is CASSLSQSNGYTF.

The chain recombines TRBV12-3 or TRBV12-4 with TRBJ1-1; D perhaps matches TRBD1 (6 bases). Trimming cost V 6 bases and J 6 bases, with 11 bases left between them. The CDR3 sequence is 12 residues long. The CDR3 sequence is CASSQGGAEAFF. CDR3 coding DNA: TGTGCCAGCAGCCAAGGGGGGGCTGAAGCTTTCTTT.

This clone has more than one count but fewer than ten. The J gene is TRBJ1-3, the V gene TRBV5-1; the D gene is possibly TRBD1 (6 bases). Trimming pared 3 bases from V and 0 bases from J, leaving 13 bases between. There are 16 residues in the CDR3. Germline CDR1 is SGHRS and CDR2 is YFSETQ. CDR3 DNA: TGCGCCAGCAGCTGGGGGGGACAAAGCTCTGGAAACACCATATATTTT. It is translated as CASSWGGQSSGNTIYF.

The gene calls are TRBV19 and TRBJ2-7; 9 positions match TRBD1. CDR3 length equals 14 residues. V shed 6 bases and J 4 bases; nucleotides not matched to a gene: 7. Germline CDR1 reads LNHDA; CDR2 reads SQIVND (reference sequence). The CDR3 region is CASSRGQGLYEQYF. The CDR3 DNA reads TGTGCCAGTAGCCGGGGACAGGGCCTATACGAGCAGTACTTC. The entire variable domain, with the rest obtained from reference TRBV19 and TRBJ2-7, is as follows: DGGITQSPKYLFRKEGQNVTLSCEQNLNHDAMYWYRQDPGQGLRLIYYSQIVNDFQKGDIAEGYSVSREKKESFPLTVTSAQKNPTAFYLCASSRGQGLYEQYFGPGTRLTVT.

The rearrangement links TRBV12-3 or TRBV12-4 to TRBJ1-1, with D tentatively TRBD1 (5 bases). The CDR3 contains 12 residues. Trimming took off 6 bases at V and 8 bases at J, with 13 bases between the two ends. The CDR3 bases are TGTGCCAGCAGAAGGGGCGGGGGAGAAGCTTTCTTT. Translated: CASRRGGGEAFF.

CDR3 DNA sequence: TGTGCCATCAGGGACAGCCTAGATATTGAAGCTTTCTTT. As protein: CAIRDSLDIEAFF. V and J are TRBV10-3 and TRBJ1-1; perhaps TRBD1 as D (6 bases). The V and J ends lost 6 bases and 7 bases respectively, with 15 bases between them. The CDR3 runs 13 residues. Germline values: CDR1 ENHRY, CDR2 SYGVKD.

This chain joins TRBV5-6 and TRBJ1-2; D unclear. V lost 5 bases and J lost 0, with 8 bases in between. Germline assignment: CDR1 SGHDT and CDR2 YYEEEE. The CDR3 runs to 13 residues. The CDR3 is CASRLQSNYGYTF. The DNA for the CDR3 is TGTGCCAGCAGGTTGCAATCTAACTATGGCTACACCTTC.

The chain couples TRBV7-3 to TRBJ1-2, with no clear D. This CDR3 contains 13 residues. From germline, CDR1 is SGHTA and CDR2 FQGTGA. V was trimmed by 5 bases and J by 4 bases, leaving 11 bases between them. The CDR3 sequence is CASSPSGGYGYTF. CDR3 sequence (DNA): TGTGCCAGCAGCCCCTCAGGTGGCTATGGCTACACCTTC.

CDR3 amino acids: CASSAGTSGLGTDTQYF. CDR3 coding DNA: TGCGCCAGCAGCGCAGGGACTAGCGGGTTAGGCACAGATACGCAGTATTTT. This rearrangement joins TRBV5-1 to TRBJ2-3, with 12 bases that match TRBD2. Germline V gives CDR1 SGHRS, CDR2 YFSETQ. The CDR3 consists of 17 residues. The V segment lost 4 bases and the J segment 1 base; nucleotides outside the gene matches: 7.

Written as DNA, the CDR3 is TGTGCCAGCAGTGCCTGGGGGGACAGGGAAGGAGACGGCAATCAGCCCCAGCATTTT. Amino acid sequence: CASSAWGDREGDGNQPQHF. This chain joins TRBV27 and TRBJ1-5; 9 positions match TRBD1. V gave up 5 bases and J gave up 2 bases; unmatched junction bases: 16. The germline V gene encodes CDR1 MNHEY and CDR2 SMNVEV (reference sequence). The CDR3 length is 19 residues.

This sequence joins TRBV21-1 and TRBJ1-1; TRBD1 is the table's D call, not checked against the DNA. TRBV21-1 is shown as a pseudogene. The CDR3 contains 15 residues. CDR3 in amino acids: CASILSGTGNTEAFF. DNA for the CDR3: TGTGCCAGCATACTTTCCGGGACAGGGAACACTGAAGCTTTCTTT.

The V and J genes are TRBV4-1 and TRBJ1-1, with D perhaps TRBD1 (5 bases). The CDR3 sequence is 16 residues long. Germline V lookup: CDR1 MGHRA, CDR2 YSYEKL. The V and J ends lost 4 bases and 0 bases respectively, with 15 bases between them. CDR3 nucleotides: TGCGCCAGCAGCCTAACCATCGACAGTTTGAACACTGAAGCTTTCTTT. Translating gives CASSLTIDSLNTEAFF.

J is TRBJ1-1 and V is TRBV7-9, with a weak D call TRBD1 (5 bases). The ends were cut back, 3 bases at V and 2 bases at J, with 10 bases in the middle. This CDR3 contains 14 residues. In germline, CDR1 is SEHNR, CDR2 FQNEAQ (reference sequence). Here the CDR3 DNA reads TGTGCCAGCAGCTTTGACAGAGTTAACACTGAAGCTTTCTTT. This codes for CASSFDRVNTEAFF.

For the CDR3, the DNA is TGTGCCAGTAGTAAGACAGGAATCTACGAGCAGTACTTC. Translation gives CASSKTGIYEQYF. The chain employs TRBV19 and TRBJ2-7, with TRBD1 as a possible D gene (6 bases). CDR1 is LNHDA and CDR2 is SQIVND in the germline V gene (reference sequence). The V end was cut by 4 bases, the J end by 3 bases, with 10 bases between. The length of the CDR3 is 13 residues. Variable domain in full (rest from reference TRBV19 and TRBJ2-7): DGGITQSPKYLFRKEGQNVTLSCEQNLNHDAMYWYRQDPGQGLRLIYYSQIVNDFQKGDIAEGYSVSREKKESFPLTVTSAQKNPTAFYLCASSKTGIYEQYFGPGTRLTVT.

The chain links TRBV7-8 to TRBJ1-1; D might be TRBD1 (5 bases). Between the trimmed V and J ends, which lost 2 bases and 1 base, there was a span of 26 bases. The CDR3 covers 20 residues. The germline V gene encodes CDR1 SGHVS and CDR2 FQNEAQ. CDR3 residues: CASSLPRVSGVIKGNTEAFF. CDR3 in DNA: TGTGCCAGCAGCTTACCTCGAGTTTCGGGGGTAATAAAAGGGAACACTGAAGCTTTCTTT.

This chain uses TRBV15 with TRBJ1-2; D not resolved. The CDR3 consists of 15 residues. V lost 0 bases and J lost 0, with 8 bases in between. CDR1 is LNHNV and CDR2 is YYDKDF in the germline V gene (reference sequence). The CDR3 nucleotides read TGTGCCACCAGCAGAGATCTAGTCCCTAACTATGGCTACACCTTC. Amino acid sequence: CATSRDLVPNYGYTF.

J is TRBJ2-6 and V is TRBV15; possible D gene TRBD1, 6 bases. In germline, CDR1 is LNHNV, CDR2 YYDKDF (reference sequence). The CDR3 is made up of 14 amino acids. Trimming pared 6 bases from V and 9 bases from J, leaving 15 bases between. For the CDR3, the DNA is TGTGCCACCAGGAGTAGGACAGTCGGCAACGTCCTGACTTTC. It codes for CATRSRTVGNVLTF.

The rearrangement joins TRBV15 to TRBJ1-4; a possible D gene is TRBD1 (6 bases). The CDR3 sequence is 15 residues long. V was pared by 0 bases and J by 5 bases, with 10 bases between. In germline, CDR1 is LNHNV, CDR2 YYDKDF (reference sequence). CDR3 region: CATSRDRQGNEKLFF. The CDR3, as DNA: TGTGCCACCAGCAGAGATCGCCAGGGGAATGAAAAACTGTTTTTT.

The chain carries TRBV7-6 and TRBJ1-2, with D tentatively TRBD1 (6 bases). The CDR3 has 14 amino acids. V was pared by 5 bases and J by 8 bases, with 18 bases between. Germline V lookup: CDR1 SGHVS, CDR2 FNYEAQ. The CDR3 reads CASSPRQAVDGYTF. In DNA, the CDR3 is TGTGCCAGCAGCCCCCGACAGGCAGTAGACGGCTACACCTTC.

This clone turned up a few times. This chain connects TRBV6-1 to TRBJ2-7; D might be TRBD1 (5 bases). This CDR3 has 14 residues. V was clipped by 1 base and J by 4 bases, with 11 bases between them. Germline lookup yields CDR1 MNHNS and CDR2 SASEGT. CDR3 sequence reads: CASSEEDTLYEQYF. The CDR3 DNA sequence: TGTGCCAGCAGTGAAGAGGACACCCTGTACGAGCAGTACTTC.